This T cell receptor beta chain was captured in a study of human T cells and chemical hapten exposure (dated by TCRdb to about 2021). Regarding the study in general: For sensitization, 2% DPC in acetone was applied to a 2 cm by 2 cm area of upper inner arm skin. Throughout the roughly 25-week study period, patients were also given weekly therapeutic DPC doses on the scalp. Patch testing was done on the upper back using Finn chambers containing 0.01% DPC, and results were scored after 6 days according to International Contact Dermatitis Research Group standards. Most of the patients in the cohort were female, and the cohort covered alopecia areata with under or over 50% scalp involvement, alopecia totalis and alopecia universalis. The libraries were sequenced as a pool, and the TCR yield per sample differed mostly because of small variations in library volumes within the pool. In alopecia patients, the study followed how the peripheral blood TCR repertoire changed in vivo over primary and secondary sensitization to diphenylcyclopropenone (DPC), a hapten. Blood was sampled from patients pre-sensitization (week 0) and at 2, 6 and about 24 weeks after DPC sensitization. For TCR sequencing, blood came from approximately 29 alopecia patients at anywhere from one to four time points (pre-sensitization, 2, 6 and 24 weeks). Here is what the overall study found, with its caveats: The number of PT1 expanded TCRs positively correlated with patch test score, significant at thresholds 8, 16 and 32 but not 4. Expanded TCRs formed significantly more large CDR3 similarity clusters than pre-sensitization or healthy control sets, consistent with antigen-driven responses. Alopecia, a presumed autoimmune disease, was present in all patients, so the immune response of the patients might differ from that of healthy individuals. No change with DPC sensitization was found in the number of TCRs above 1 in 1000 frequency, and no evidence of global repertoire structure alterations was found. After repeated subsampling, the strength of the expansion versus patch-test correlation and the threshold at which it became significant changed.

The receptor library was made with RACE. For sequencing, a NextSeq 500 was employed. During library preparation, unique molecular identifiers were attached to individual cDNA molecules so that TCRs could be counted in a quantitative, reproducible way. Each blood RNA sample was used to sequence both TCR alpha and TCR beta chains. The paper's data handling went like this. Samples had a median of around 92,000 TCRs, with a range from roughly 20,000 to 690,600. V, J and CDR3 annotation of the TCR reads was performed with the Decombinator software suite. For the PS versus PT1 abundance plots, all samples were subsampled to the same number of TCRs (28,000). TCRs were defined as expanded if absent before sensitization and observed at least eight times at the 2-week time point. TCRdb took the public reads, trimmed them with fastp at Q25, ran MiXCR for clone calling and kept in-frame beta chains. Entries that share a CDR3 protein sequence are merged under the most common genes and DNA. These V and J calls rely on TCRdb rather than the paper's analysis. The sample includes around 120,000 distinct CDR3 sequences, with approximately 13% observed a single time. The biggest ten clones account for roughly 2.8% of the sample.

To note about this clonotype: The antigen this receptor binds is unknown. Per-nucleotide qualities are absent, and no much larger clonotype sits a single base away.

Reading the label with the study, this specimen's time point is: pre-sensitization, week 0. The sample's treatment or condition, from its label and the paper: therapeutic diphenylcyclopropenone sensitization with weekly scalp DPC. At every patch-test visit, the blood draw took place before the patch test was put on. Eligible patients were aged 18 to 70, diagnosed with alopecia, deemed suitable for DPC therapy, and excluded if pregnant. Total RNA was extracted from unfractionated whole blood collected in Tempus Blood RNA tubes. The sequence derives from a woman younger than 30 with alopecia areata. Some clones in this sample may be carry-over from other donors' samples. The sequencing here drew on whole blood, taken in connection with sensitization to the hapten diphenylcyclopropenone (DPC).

The CDR3 amino acid sequence is: CASSFPGTGVNEQFF. In nucleotides, the sequence is TGTGCCAGCAGTTTTCCCGGGACAGGGGTAAATGAGCAGTTCTTC. The chain is made from TRBV6-5 and TRBJ2-1; 10 central nucleotides agree with TRBD1. Measured from the cysteine to the phenylalanine, the CDR3 is 15 residues long. Just CDR3 DNA is preserved here, 45 bases in frame from base 1. Trimming removed 4 bases from V and 7 bases from J; the gene matches leave 7 bases unexplained. According to the germline V gene, CDR1 reads MNHEY and CDR2 reads SVGAGI.